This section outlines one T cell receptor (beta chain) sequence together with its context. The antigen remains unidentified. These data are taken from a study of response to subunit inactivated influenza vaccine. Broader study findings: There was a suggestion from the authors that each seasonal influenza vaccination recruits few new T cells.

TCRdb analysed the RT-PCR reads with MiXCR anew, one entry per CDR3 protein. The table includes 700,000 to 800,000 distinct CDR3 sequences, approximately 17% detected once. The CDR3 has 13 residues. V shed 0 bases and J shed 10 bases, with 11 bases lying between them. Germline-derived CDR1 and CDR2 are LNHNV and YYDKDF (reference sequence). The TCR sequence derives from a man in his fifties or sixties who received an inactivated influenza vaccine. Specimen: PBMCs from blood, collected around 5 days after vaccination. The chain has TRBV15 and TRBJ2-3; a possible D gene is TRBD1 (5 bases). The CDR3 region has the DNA TGTGCCACCAGCAGAGACCCCGCAGGGTCGCAGTATTTT. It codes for CATSRDPAGSQYF.